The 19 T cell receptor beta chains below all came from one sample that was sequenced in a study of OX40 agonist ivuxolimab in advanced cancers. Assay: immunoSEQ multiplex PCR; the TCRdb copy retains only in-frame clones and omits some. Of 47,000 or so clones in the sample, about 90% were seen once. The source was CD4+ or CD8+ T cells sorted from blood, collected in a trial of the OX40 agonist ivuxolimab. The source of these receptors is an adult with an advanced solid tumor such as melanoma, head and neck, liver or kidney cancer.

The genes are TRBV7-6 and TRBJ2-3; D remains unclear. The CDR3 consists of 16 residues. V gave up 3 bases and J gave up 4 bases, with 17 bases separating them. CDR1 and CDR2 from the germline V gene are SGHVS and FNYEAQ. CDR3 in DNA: TGTGCCAGCAGCTTCTATCTGGGCGGAACGGCAGATACGCAGTATTTT. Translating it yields CASSFYLGGTADTQYF.

For the CDR3, the DNA is TGTGCCAGCAGCTTAGTCGAGGGGGATGGCTACACCTTC. Translation gives CASSLVEGDGYTF. V and J are TRBV7-6 and TRBJ1-2, with D tentatively TRBD1 (6 bases). Trimming shortened V by 1 base and J by 6 bases, and 9 bases separated the two germline ends. The CDR3 is 13 residues long. Per germline, CDR1 SGHVS and CDR2 FNYEAQ.

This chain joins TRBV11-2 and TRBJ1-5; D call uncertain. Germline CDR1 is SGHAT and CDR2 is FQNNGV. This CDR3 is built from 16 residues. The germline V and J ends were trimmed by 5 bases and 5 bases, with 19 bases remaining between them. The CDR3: CASSPTWPSMHQPQHF. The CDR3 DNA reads TGTGCCAGCAGCCCGACTTGGCCAAGTATGCATCAGCCCCAGCATTTT.

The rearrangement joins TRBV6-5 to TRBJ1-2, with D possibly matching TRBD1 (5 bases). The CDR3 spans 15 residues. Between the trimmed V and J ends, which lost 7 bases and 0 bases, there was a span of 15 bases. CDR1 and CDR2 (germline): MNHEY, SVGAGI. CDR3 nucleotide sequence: TGTGCCAGCACTTCGTGGGGGGTGCCTAACTATGGCTACACCTTC. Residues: CASTSWGVPNYGYTF.

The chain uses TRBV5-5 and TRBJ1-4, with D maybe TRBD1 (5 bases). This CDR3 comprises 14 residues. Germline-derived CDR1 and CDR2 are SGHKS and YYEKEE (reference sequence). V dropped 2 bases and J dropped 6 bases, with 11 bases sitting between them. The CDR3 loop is CASSFGTIDEKLFF. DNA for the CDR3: TGTGCCAGCAGCTTTGGGACGATAGATGAAAAACTGTTTTTT.

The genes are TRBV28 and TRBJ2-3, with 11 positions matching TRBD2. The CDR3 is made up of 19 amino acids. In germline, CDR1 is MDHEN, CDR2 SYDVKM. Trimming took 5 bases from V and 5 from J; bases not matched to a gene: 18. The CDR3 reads CASSTLTIIAGGPGDTQYF. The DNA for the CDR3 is TGTGCCAGCAGTACACTTACCATTATAGCGGGGGGGCCTGGAGATACGCAGTATTTT.

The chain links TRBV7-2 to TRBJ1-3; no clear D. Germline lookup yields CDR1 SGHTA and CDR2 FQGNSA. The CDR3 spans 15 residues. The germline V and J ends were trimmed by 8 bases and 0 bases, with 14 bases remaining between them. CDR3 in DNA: TGTGCCAGCTCTCCGGGAGCGAGCTCTGGAAACACCATATATTTT. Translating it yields CASSPGASSGNTIYF.

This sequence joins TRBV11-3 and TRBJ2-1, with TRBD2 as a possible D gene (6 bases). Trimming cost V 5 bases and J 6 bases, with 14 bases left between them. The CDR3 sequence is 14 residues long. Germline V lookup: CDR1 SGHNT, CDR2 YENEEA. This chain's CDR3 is CASSLNIAANEQFF. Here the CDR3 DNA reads TGTGCCAGCAGCCTTAATATAGCGGCCAATGAGCAGTTCTTC. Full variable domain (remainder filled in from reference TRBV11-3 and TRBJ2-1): EAGVVQSPRYKIIEKKQPVAFWCNPISGHNTLYWYLQNLGQGPELLIRYENEEAVDDSQLPKDRFSAERLKGVDSTLKIQPAELGDSAVYLCASSLNIAANEQFFGPGTRLTVL.

The CDR3 region is CASSLAHGGEQYF. CDR3 DNA sequence: TGTGCCAGCAGCTTAGCCCACGGGGGGGAGCAGTACTTC. This sequence joins TRBV5-5 and TRBJ2-7, with 7 nucleotides matching TRBD2. Germline-derived CDR1 and CDR2 are SGHKS and YYEKEE (reference sequence). This CDR3 spans 13 amino acids. V trimming: 2 bases; J trimming: 7 bases; junction bases outside the gene matches: 6.

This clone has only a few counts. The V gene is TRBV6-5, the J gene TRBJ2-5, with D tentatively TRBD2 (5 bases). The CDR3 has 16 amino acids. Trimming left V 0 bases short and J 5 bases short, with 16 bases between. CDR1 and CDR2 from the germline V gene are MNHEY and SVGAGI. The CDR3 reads CASSYSSPRPGETQYF. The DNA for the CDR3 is TGTGCCAGCAGTTACTCGAGCCCCAGGCCGGGGGAGACCCAGTACTTC.

CDR3 loop: CASSLALRTSDEQYF. Written as DNA, the CDR3 is TGTGCCAGCAGCTTAGCGCTTCGGACTAGCGACGAGCAGTACTTC. The chain recombines TRBV7-8 with TRBJ2-7; 9 nucleotides align to TRBD2. CDR1 and CDR2 (germline): SGHVS, FQNEAQ. V gave up 0 bases and J gave up 5 bases; unmatched junction bases: 5. The CDR3 runs to 15 residues.

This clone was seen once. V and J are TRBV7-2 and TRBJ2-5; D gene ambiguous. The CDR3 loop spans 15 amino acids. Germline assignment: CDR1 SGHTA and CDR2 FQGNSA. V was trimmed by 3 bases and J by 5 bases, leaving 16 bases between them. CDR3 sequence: CASSFPSVLAETQYF. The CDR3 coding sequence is TGTGCCAGCAGCTTTCCATCGGTTTTGGCTGAGACCCAGTACTTC.

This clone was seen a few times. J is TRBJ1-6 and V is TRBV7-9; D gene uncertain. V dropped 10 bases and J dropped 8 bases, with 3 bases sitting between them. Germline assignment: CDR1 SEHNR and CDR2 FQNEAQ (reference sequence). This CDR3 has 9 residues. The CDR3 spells CATYSPLHF. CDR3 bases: TGTGCCACTTATTCACCCCTCCACTTT. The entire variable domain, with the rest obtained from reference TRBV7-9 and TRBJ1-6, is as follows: DTGVSQNPRHKITKRGQNVTFRCDPISEHNRLYWYRQTLGQGPEFLTYFQNEAQLEKSRLLSDRFSAERPKGSFSTLEIQRTEQGDSAMYLCATYSPLHFGNGTRLTVT.

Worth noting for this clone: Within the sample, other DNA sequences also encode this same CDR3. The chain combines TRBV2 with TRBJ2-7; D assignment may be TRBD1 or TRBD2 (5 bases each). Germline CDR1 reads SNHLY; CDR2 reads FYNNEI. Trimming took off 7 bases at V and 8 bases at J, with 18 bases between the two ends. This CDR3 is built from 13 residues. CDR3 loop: CASMGTGFEQQYF. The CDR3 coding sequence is TGTGCCAGCATGGGGACGGGTTTCGAACAGCAGTACTTC.

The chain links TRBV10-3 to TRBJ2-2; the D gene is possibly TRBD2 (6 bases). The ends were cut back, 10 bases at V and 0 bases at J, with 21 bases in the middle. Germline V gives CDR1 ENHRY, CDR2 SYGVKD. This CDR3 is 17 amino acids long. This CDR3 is CATSSPSDSANTGELFF. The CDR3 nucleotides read TGTGCCACCTCGAGCCCTAGCGACAGCGCGAACACCGGGGAGCTGTTTTTT.

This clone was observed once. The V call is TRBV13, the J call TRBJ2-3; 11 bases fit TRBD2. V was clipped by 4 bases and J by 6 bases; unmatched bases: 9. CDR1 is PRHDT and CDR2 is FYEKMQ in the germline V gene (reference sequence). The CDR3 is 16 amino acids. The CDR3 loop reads CASSSIAGLAADTQYF. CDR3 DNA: TGTGCCAGCAGCTCCATTGCGGGACTAGCGGCTGATACGCAGTATTTT.

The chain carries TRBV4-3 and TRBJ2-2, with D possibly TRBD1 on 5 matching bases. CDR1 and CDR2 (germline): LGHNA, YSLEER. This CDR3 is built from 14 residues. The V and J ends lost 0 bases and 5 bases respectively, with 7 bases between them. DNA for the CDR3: TGCGCCAGCAGCCAAGATGGGGCTACCGGGGAGCTGTTTTTT. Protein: CASSQDGATGELFF.

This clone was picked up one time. The CDR3 reads CASSGLDRGGNTIYF. The CDR3 nucleotides read TGTGCCAGCAGTGGCCTAGACAGGGGTGGAAACACCATATATTTT. The genes are TRBV2 and TRBJ1-3, with 8 bases fitting TRBD1. This CDR3 contains 15 residues. CDR1 and CDR2 (germline): SNHLY, FYNNEI. Trimming cost V 4 bases and J 3 bases; bases outside gene matches: 5.

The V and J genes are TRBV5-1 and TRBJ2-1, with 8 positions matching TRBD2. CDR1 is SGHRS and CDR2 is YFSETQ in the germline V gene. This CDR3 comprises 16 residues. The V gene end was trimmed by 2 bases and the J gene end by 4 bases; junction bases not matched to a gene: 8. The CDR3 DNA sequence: TGCGCCAGCAGCTTAGTAGGGGAGCGGGGGTACAATGAGCAGTTCTTC. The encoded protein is CASSLVGERGYNEQFF.